This T cell receptor beta chain was obtained from a study of blood T cell repertoires in COVID-19. Study overall: In each case, the material was cDNA or gDNA derived from T cells, B-cell-depleted T cells, or PBMCs.

V was trimmed by 11 bases and J by 5 bases, leaving 23 bases between them. This CDR3 is built from 15 residues. The germline gives CDR1 ENHRY, CDR2 SYGVKD. Original processing notes: The assay estimated nucleated cells by amplifying reference gene primers. The method was immunoSEQ multiplex PCR; TCRdb's version includes in-frame clones alone and lacks a portion of them. D and trimming come from the DNA, and the V and J calls and clone size come from that table. The sample shows approximately 250,000 clones, 88% of them seen only once. Categorization into cohorts depended on clinical history that participants reported. Recovery among Cohort 3 donors was established by two negative PCRs, clearance, or symptom resolution.

This TCR was sampled from a woman aged 30 to 39 who had recovered from COVID-19. The chain employs TRBV10-3 and TRBJ2-3; TRBD2 is a possible D gene (5 bases). The sample consisted of PBMCs or T cells enriched from blood (not recorded which). CDR3 nucleotide sequence: TGTGCCGTACGGGAAGGGCCCCCGACGGGAGATACGCAGTATTTT. Amino acids: CAVREGPPTGDTQYF.